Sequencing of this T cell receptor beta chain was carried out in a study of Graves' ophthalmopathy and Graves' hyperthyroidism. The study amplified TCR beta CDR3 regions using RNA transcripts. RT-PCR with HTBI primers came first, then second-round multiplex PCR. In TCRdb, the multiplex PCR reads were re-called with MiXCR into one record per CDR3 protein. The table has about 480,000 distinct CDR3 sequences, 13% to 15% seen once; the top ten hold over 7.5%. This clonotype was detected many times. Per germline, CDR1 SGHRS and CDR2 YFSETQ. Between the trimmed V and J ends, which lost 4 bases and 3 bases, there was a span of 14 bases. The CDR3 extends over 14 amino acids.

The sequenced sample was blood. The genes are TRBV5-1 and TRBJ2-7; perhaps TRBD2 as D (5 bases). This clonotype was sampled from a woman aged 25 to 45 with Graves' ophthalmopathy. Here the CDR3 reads CASSPPASSYEQYF. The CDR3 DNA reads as TGCGCCAGCAGCCCCCCGGCTAGCAGCTACGAGCAGTACTTC.